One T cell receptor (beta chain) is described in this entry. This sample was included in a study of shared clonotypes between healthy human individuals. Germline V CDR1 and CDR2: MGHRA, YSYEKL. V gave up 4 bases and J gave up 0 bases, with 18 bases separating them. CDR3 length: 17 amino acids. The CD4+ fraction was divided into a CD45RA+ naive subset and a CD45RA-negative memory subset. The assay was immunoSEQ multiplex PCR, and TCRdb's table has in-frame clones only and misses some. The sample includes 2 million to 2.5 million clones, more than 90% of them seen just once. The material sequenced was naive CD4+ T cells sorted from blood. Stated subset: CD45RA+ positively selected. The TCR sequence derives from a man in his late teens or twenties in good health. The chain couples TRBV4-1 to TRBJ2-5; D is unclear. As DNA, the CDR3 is TGCGCCAGCAGCCCCTCCTCCTTGGTATCGTACCAAGAGACCCAGTACTTC. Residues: CASSPSSLVSYQETQYF.